What follows is one T cell receptor (beta chain) and its context. No antigen is known for it. Given a much more abundant clone one base away, this may be a read error. Alongside a J-beta primer mix, a sample-barcoded 5' primer served in a second PCR lasting 7 to 11 cycles. A single record per CDR3 protein comes from TCRdb applying MiXCR to the 5' RACE reads. The sample yields about 1 million distinct CDR3 sequences, over 35% seen once. This sample stems from a study of blood T cells in healthy people across ages. Study-level points and caveats: Using unsorted PBMCs precluded a conclusive naive versus antigen-experienced comparison.

Germline V gene lookup returns CDR1 SGDLS and CDR2 YYNGEE. The CDR3 contains 15 residues. V trimming: 3 bases; J trimming: 2 bases; junction bases outside the gene matches: 3. The clonotype was recovered from a woman aged 55-70 years in good health. This rearrangement joins TRBV9 to TRBJ2-7, with 12 nucleotides matching TRBD2. Specimen: blood. CDR3 loop: CASSARLAGAYEQYF. The CDR3 coding sequence is TGTGCCAGCAGCGCCCGACTAGCGGGAGCCTACGAGCAGTACTTC.